These 27 T cell receptor beta chains share one sample of origin, sequenced in a study of T-cell reconstitution after alpha-beta-depleted transplantation in children. A library of TCRbeta sequences, prepared with unique molecular identifiers, was generated. TCRdb passed the PCR reads through MiXCR, listing each CDR3 protein once. The sample holds 200,000 or so distinct CDR3 sequences, about 6.6% seen once. The sequencing here drew on PBMCs, taken before TCRalphabeta/CD19-depleted stem cell transplant. The receptors here all came from a boy aged 2 to 9 with acute lymphoblastic leukemia, due to receive a stem cell transplant.

At least ten counts were recorded for this clonotype. This rearrangement joins TRBV29-1 to TRBJ2-6, with no clear D. The V gene's germline CDR1 is SQVTM and CDR2 ANQGSEA. This CDR3 spans 15 amino acids. Trimming removed 0 bases from V and 0 bases from J, with 6 bases in between. The CDR3 bases are TGCAGCGTTGAAGAACGTAGCTCTGGGGCCAACGTCCTGACTTTC. This sequence encodes CSVEERSSGANVLTF.

The chain employs TRBV10-1 and TRBJ2-3; 9 nucleotides align to TRBD2. With 2 bases clipped from V and 5 bases from J, the junction kept 5 bases outside the gene matches. The V gene's germline CDR1 is WNHNN and CDR2 SYGVQD (reference sequence). This CDR3 has 15 residues. The CDR3: CASSEVREGRDTQYF. DNA for the CDR3: TGCGCCAGCAGTGAGGTGCGGGAGGGCCGAGATACGCAGTATTTT.

This clonotype was found many times. The V call is TRBV9, the J call TRBJ2-3; D is unresolved. Trimming left V 0 bases short and J 1 base short, with 9 bases between. Germline assignment: CDR1 SGDLS and CDR2 YYNGEE. This CDR3 comprises 15 residues. CDR3 sequence: CASSVEVRRTDTQYF. The CDR3 DNA reads as TGTGCCAGCAGCGTAGAAGTGCGGCGCACAGATACGCAGTATTTT.

The chain employs TRBV28 and TRBJ2-5, with D maybe TRBD2 (7 bases). Trimming shortened V by 2 bases and J by 4 bases, and 14 bases separated the two germline ends. The CDR3 runs to 15 residues. Per the germline V gene, CDR1 is MDHEN and CDR2 is SYDVKM. The CDR3 DNA is TGTGCCAGCAGTTTACCGCGGAGGGGGGGAGAGACCCAGTACTTC. It is translated as CASSLPRRGGETQYF.

This clonotype was detected many times. For the CDR3, the DNA is TGCGCCAGCAGCCAGGTCGGGACTAGCGTCCTGGGGGATACGCAGTATTTT. This sequence encodes CASSQVGTSVLGDTQYF. The gene calls are TRBV4-3 and TRBJ2-3, with 10 bases fitting TRBD2. The CDR3 runs to 17 residues. Per the germline V gene, CDR1 is LGHNA and CDR2 is YSLEER. The junction had 12 bases not matched to a gene; V was cut back by 3 bases and J by 6 bases.

This chain joins TRBV3-1 and TRBJ1-3; D is unresolved. CDR1 LGHDT and CDR2 YNNKEL come from the germline V gene (reference sequence). The V end lost 1 base, the J end lost 1 base, and 8 bases lay between the germline ends. There are 15 residues in the CDR3. The CDR3 reads CASSQGAGSGNTIYF. The CDR3 DNA is TGTGCCAGCAGCCAAGGGGCGGGATCTGGAAACACCATATATTTT.

This clonotype was detected ten times or more. V gene TRBV11-2 combines with J gene TRBJ2-1, with 16 bases lining up with TRBD2. CDR3 length: 18 amino acids. Germline loops: CDR1 SGHAT, CDR2 FQNNGV. Losses at the gene ends were 8 bases for V and 3 bases for J; bases not matched to a gene: 10. CDR3 sequence (DNA): TGTGCCAGCGGGACCGGGACTAGCGGGGGGGGCCTCTACAATGAGCAGTTCTTC. It translates to CASGTGTSGGGLYNEQFF.

This clonotype was detected ten times or more. The chain links TRBV29-1 to TRBJ1-3; weak D call: TRBD1 (6 bases). Germline V lookup: CDR1 SQVTM, CDR2 ANQGSEA. The CDR3 has 12 residues. The CDR3 here is CGGRGLGNTIYF. DNA for the CDR3: TGCGGAGGCAGGGGCCTTGGAAACACCATATATTTT.

This clonotype was seen a handful of times. As DNA, the CDR3 is TGTGCCCTGATGGGTAGCTCCTATAATTCACCCCTCCACTTT. Amino acid sequence: CALMGSSYNSPLHF. The chain links TRBV30 to TRBJ1-6; D ambiguous. The CDR3 runs to 14 residues. CDR1 is GTSNPN, CDR2 SVGIG, per germline (reference sequence). The V end was cut by 8 bases, the J end by 0 bases, with 11 bases between.

The table lists this clonotype with many counts. The V and J genes are TRBV4-3 and TRBJ2-7; D gene unclear. Per the germline V gene, CDR1 is LGHNA and CDR2 is YSLEER. The CDR3 is 13 amino acids. Trimming removed 3 bases from V and 6 bases from J, with 12 bases in between. The CDR3 bases are TGCGCCAGCAGCCAGGATATAGCCGCCGAGCAGTACTTC. It codes for CASSQDIAAEQYF.

There are many counts of this clonotype. The rearrangement links TRBV12-3 or TRBV12-4 to TRBJ1-2; D is possibly TRBD1 (5 bases). The CDR3 loop spans 15 amino acids. With 5 bases removed from V and 7 bases from J, the gap between germline ends came to 20 bases. The CDR3 DNA sequence: TGTGCCAGCAGTAACACAGGAATGGGGTCCCCTGGCTACACCTTC. This gives the protein CASSNTGMGSPGYTF.

This clonotype was seen at least ten times. The J gene is TRBJ2-1, the V gene TRBV5-5; D unclear. The CDR3 runs to 13 residues. With 2 bases removed from V and 3 bases from J, the gap between germline ends came to 6 bases. Germline V gene lookup returns CDR1 SGHKS and CDR2 YYEKEE (reference sequence). The chain's CDR3 is CASSFDVYNEQFF. The CDR3 DNA reads TGTGCCAGCAGCTTCGACGTCTACAATGAGCAGTTCTTC.

This clonotype was observed many times. The CDR3 nucleotides read TGCGCCAGCAGCTTGGGGGACAGGGGCGACTACACCTTC. Its protein is CASSLGDRGDYTF. The chain uses TRBV5-1 and TRBJ1-2; TRBD1 matches at 10 bases. After removal of 0 bases from V and 10 bases from J, the junction contained 3 bases not matched to a gene. CDR1 is SGHRS and CDR2 is YFSETQ in the germline V gene. The CDR3 is made up of 13 amino acids.

In its sample, this clonotype was seen a few times. The chain has TRBV7-2 and TRBJ2-2, with 10 bases aligning to TRBD2. CDR3 length equals 15 residues. V gave up 5 bases and J gave up 6 bases; unmatched junction bases: 6. Germline V gives CDR1 SGHTA, CDR2 FQGNSA. The CDR3 DNA reads as TGTGCCAGCAGCCCCAGCGGGGGGGCCGCCGGGGAGCTGTTTTTT. This translates into CASSPSGGAAGELFF.

The J gene is TRBJ2-2, the V gene TRBV11-2, with TRBD1 as a possible D gene (6 bases). Trimming removed 3 bases at V and 6 bases at J, with 14 bases between. Germline V gives CDR1 SGHAT, CDR2 FQNNGV. CDR3 length equals 15 residues. For the CDR3, the DNA is TGTGCCAGCAGCTTGGGGGCCAGGACCCCCGGGGAGCTGTTTTTT. This sequence encodes CASSLGARTPGELFF.

This clonotype came up a few times. The CDR3 loop reads CASSLASGVYEQFF. The CDR3 DNA reads TGTGCCAGCAGCTTAGCTTCCGGGGTCTATGAGCAGTTCTTC. The genes are TRBV7-2 and TRBJ2-1; tentative D call: TRBD2 (5 bases). CDR3 length: 14 residues. Germline V gene lookup returns CDR1 SGHTA and CDR2 FQGNSA. Trimming pared 0 bases from V and 8 bases from J, leaving 11 bases between.

The rearrangement links TRBV5-5 to TRBJ1-2; D gene ambiguous. There are 14 residues in the CDR3. V lost 4 bases, J lost 3 bases, and 13 bases lay in between. Germline loops: CDR1 SGHKS, CDR2 YYEKEE (reference sequence). CDR3 nucleotides: TGTGCCAGCAGCCCGCCTCAGGTGGACTATGGCTACACCTTC. Translated, it gives CASSPPQVDYGYTF.

This clonotype has a count of ten or more. The chain couples TRBV29-1 to TRBJ2-7, with 7 bases matching TRBD2. The CDR3 length is 13 residues. CDR1 and CDR2 (germline): SQVTM, ANQGSEA. V shed 4 bases and J 0 bases; nucleotides not matched to a gene: 3. CDR3 region: CSVGGGGSYEQYF. The CDR3 DNA follows: TGCAGCGTTGGGGGCGGGGGCTCCTACGAGCAGTACTTC.

This clonotype turned up a few times. The chain links TRBV4-3 to TRBJ2-1, with 12 positions matching TRBD2. The CDR3 loop spans 19 amino acids. CDR1 LGHNA and CDR2 YSLEER come from the germline V gene. After removal of 4 bases from V and 5 bases from J, the junction contained 15 bases not matched to a gene. The CDR3 DNA reads TGCGCCAGCAGCCCTGACAGATTGCTACTAGCGGGAGGTGACAATGAGCAGTTCTTC. This translates into CASSPDRLLLAGGDNEQFF.

This chain uses TRBV7-2 with TRBJ2-3; D remains unclear. In germline, CDR1 is SGHTA, CDR2 FQGNSA. CDR3 length: 13 residues. V lost 8 bases to trimming and J lost 0 bases, with 9 bases between them. The CDR3 nucleotides are TGTGCCAGCGAGCAGTATAGCACAGATACGCAGTATTTT. This gives the protein CASEQYSTDTQYF.

This clonotype was seen only a few times. The chain carries TRBV7-8 and TRBJ2-2, with TRBD2 matching 12 bases. The CDR3 totals 18 residues. Germline CDR1 reads SGHVS; CDR2 reads FQNEAQ. Trimming removed 2 bases from V and 4 bases from J; junction bases left unmatched: 8. CDR3 protein: CASSLRGLAGITTGELFF. CDR3 coding DNA: TGTGCCAGCAGCTTAAGAGGACTAGCGGGGATTACCACCGGGGAGCTGTTTTTT.

This clonotype was picked up many times. The chain has TRBV12-3 or TRBV12-4 and TRBJ2-1, with 7 nucleotides matching TRBD2. The CDR3 is made up of 12 amino acids. V was pared by 3 bases and J by 8 bases, with 1 base of the junction left unmatched. In DNA, the CDR3 is TGTGCCAGCAGTTTGGGGGGGTATGAGCAGTTCTTC. Residues: CASSLGGYEQFF.

V gene TRBV6-5 combines with J gene TRBJ2-2; D uncertain. V lost 2 bases and J 4 bases, leaving 5 bases between the germline ends. This CDR3 contains 13 residues. CDR1 and CDR2 from the germline V gene are MNHEY and SVGAGI. CDR3 coding DNA: TGTGCCAGCAGTTACCGGCCCACCGGGGAGCTGTTTTTT. Protein sequence: CASSYRPTGELFF.

This clonotype has a handful of counts. The V call is TRBV7-2, the J call TRBJ2-1; tentatively, D is TRBD2 (5 bases). Trimming took off 4 bases at V and 3 bases at J, with 7 bases between the two ends. The CDR3 loop spans 13 amino acids. CDR1 SGHTA and CDR2 FQGNSA come from the germline V gene. The CDR3 is CASSWGDYNEQFF. CDR3 sequence (DNA): TGTGCCAGCAGCTGGGGAGACTACAATGAGCAGTTCTTC.

This rearrangement joins TRBV28 to TRBJ1-5; D gene unclear. There are 15 residues in the CDR3. Germline V lookup: CDR1 MDHEN, CDR2 SYDVKM. V lost 5 bases and J lost 6, with 17 bases in between. The CDR3 DNA reads as TGTGCCAGCAGTCGGTCGCCAGGCGGAAGTCAGCCCCAGCATTTT. Amino acids: CASSRSPGGSQPQHF.

This clonotype was picked up a small number of times. The gene calls are TRBV10-3 and TRBJ2-7, with 10 bases fitting TRBD2. Germline V gene lookup returns CDR1 ENHRY and CDR2 SYGVKD. This CDR3 has 16 residues. The ends lost 0 bases at V and 2 bases at J; junction bases unmatched: 4. CDR3 amino acids: CAISESVAGGTYEQYF. CDR3 nucleotide sequence: TGTGCCATCAGTGAGTCGGTAGCGGGGGGCACCTACGAGCAGTACTTC.

This clonotype was observed many times. J is TRBJ2-7 and V is TRBV3-1; perhaps TRBD1 as D (6 bases). V lost 0 bases and J lost 3, with 12 bases in between. The CDR3 extends over 15 amino acids. The germline V gene has CDR1 LGHDT and CDR2 YNNKEL (reference sequence). The CDR3 region has the DNA TGTGCCAGCAGCCAAGAGTGGGACATGCGCTACGAGCAGTACTTC. Residues: CASSQEWDMRYEQYF.